These T cell receptor beta chains were read from a single sample in a study of OX40 agonist ivuxolimab in advanced cancers. The protocol was immunoSEQ multiplex PCR, while the TCRdb copy is restricted to in-frame clones and leaves out a portion. The sample holds roughly 75,000 clones, 80% to 90% seen once. Sequencing used CD4+ or CD8+ T cells sorted from blood, obtained in a trial of the OX40 agonist ivuxolimab. These receptors were obtained from an adult with an advanced solid tumor such as melanoma, head and neck, liver or kidney cancer. Both conserved end residues are part of each CDR3. D genes are given only for firm matches. Where a row states a size, it is once, few, many or the class of an expanded clone; other rows omit it.

V gene: TRBV6-6
D gene: TRBD1
J gene: TRBJ1-1
clone size: .
CDR3 DNA: TGTGCCAGCAGTTTCTACAGGGGAGGAGGCCCTGAAGCTTTCTTT
CDR3 protein: CASSFYRGGGPEAFF

V gene: TRBV12-5
D gene: .
J gene: TRBJ1-5
clone size: .
CDR3 DNA: TGTGCTAGTGGTTTGGCCACTAACGGGGGGAATCAGCCCCAGCATTTT
CDR3 protein: CASGLATNGGNQPQHF

V gene: TRBV27
D gene: .
J gene: TRBJ1-5
clone size: .
CDR3 DNA: TGTGCCAGCAGTTTGTTTATCAATCAGCCCCAGCATTTT
CDR3 protein: CASSLFINQPQHF

V gene: TRBV7-6
D gene: .
J gene: TRBJ2-7
clone size: few
CDR3 DNA: TGTGCCAGCAGCTTAGCGCGGCAGGGTAACGAGCAGTACTTC
CDR3 protein: CASSLARQGNEQYF

V gene: TRBV29-1
D gene: TRBD2
J gene: TRBJ2-3
clone size: .
CDR3 DNA: TGCAGCGTTCCCCCCTCGTATGGGACTAGCGGGGACACAGATACGCAGTATTTT
CDR3 protein: CSVPPSYGTSGDTDTQYF

V gene: TRBV6-5
D gene: .
J gene: TRBJ1-1
clone size: .
CDR3 DNA: TGTGCCAGCAGTTACGCTACAGGGTGGTCTGAAGCTTTCTTT
CDR3 protein: CASSYATGWSEAFF

V gene: TRBV4-1
D gene: TRBD2
J gene: TRBJ2-3
clone size: .
CDR3 DNA: TGCGCCAGCAGCCAAGATGGAAGCGGGGCAGGCCCAGATACGCAGTATTTT
CDR3 protein: CASSQDGSGAGPDTQYF

V gene: TRBV5-1
D gene: .
J gene: TRBJ1-1
clone size: .
CDR3 DNA: TGCGCCAGCAGCTTGGCTTTAGGGACTGAAGCTTTCTTT
CDR3 protein: CASSLALGTEAFF

V gene: TRBV7-9
D gene: TRBD1
J gene: TRBJ1-1
clone size: .
CDR3 DNA: TGTGCCAGCAGCTTAGCCTGGACAGGGCACACTGAAGCTTTCTTT
CDR3 protein: CASSLAWTGHTEAFF

V gene: TRBV5-1
D gene: TRBD2
J gene: TRBJ2-1
clone size: .
CDR3 DNA: TGCGCCAGCAGCTCTCCGGGACTAGCGGGAGGGAGCTCCTACAATGAGCAGTTCTTC
CDR3 protein: CASSSPGLAGGSSYNEQFF

V gene: TRBV9
D gene: .
J gene: TRBJ1-1
clone size: .
CDR3 DNA: TGTGCCAGCAGCGTAGCTATGGGGGCAGGGAAGATGAACACTGAAGCTTTCTTT
CDR3 protein: CASSVAMGAGKMNTEAFF

V gene: TRBV19
D gene: TRBD2
J gene: TRBJ2-1
clone size: once
CDR3 DNA: TGTGCCAGTAACAAACGGGAGGGCGGATACAATGAGCAGTTCTTC
CDR3 protein: CASNKREGGYNEQFF

V gene: TRBV27
D gene: TRBD1
J gene: TRBJ1-1
clone size: .
CDR3 DNA: TGTGCCAGCAGTTTAGGACAGGCAAGTGTAGCTTTCTTT
CDR3 protein: CASSLGQASVAFF

V gene: TRBV6-1
D gene: .
J gene: TRBJ1-5
clone size: .
CDR3 DNA: TGTGCCAGCACCAGCAATCAGCCCCAGCATTTT
CDR3 protein: CASTSNQPQHF

V gene: TRBV6-5
D gene: .
J gene: TRBJ1-1
clone size: .
CDR3 DNA: TGTGCCAGCAGTCCGCCTGGGATGAACACTGAAGCTTTCTTT
CDR3 protein: CASSPPGMNTEAFF

V gene: TRBV6-5
D gene: .
J gene: TRBJ1-1
clone size: .
CDR3 DNA: TGTGCCACCTGGGACATCCAAGGGGTTGAAGCTTTCTTT
CDR3 protein: CATWDIQGVEAFF

V gene: TRBV27
D gene: .
J gene: TRBJ1-1
clone size: once
CDR3 DNA: TGTGCCAGCAGTCCCGGACTATGGACTGAAGCTTTCTTT
CDR3 protein: CASSPGLWTEAFF

V gene: TRBV7-8
D gene: .
J gene: TRBJ2-2
clone size: .
CDR3 DNA: TGTGCCAGCAGCTTAGCAGGAGCGCCCGGGGAGCTGTTTTTT
CDR3 protein: CASSLAGAPGELFF

V gene: TRBV28
D gene: .
J gene: TRBJ1-5
clone size: .
CDR3 DNA: TGTGCCAGCAGCCAGGGACCTGGTCAGCCCCAGCATTTT
CDR3 protein: CASSQGPGQPQHF

V gene: TRBV30
D gene: .
J gene: TRBJ2-6
clone size: .
CDR3 DNA: TGTGCCTGGAGTGTACAGGGGAGGCAGGGGGACTCTGGGGCCAACGTCCTGACTTTC
CDR3 protein: CAWSVQGRQGDSGANVLTF

V gene: TRBV6-5
D gene: .
J gene: TRBJ1-3
clone size: few
CDR3 DNA: TGTGCCAGCAGTTATAACAGCAACTCTGGAAACACCATATATTTT
CDR3 protein: CASSYNSNSGNTIYF

V gene: TRBV18
D gene: TRBD2
J gene: TRBJ2-5
clone size: .
CDR3 DNA: TGTGCCAGCTCACCGGGACTAGCGGGGGGAGAGACCCAGTACTTC
CDR3 protein: CASSPGLAGGETQYF

V gene: TRBV13
D gene: .
J gene: TRBJ1-6
clone size: .
CDR3 DNA: TGTGCCAGCAGCTTAGTTTCCGGATCTTATAATTCACCCCTCCACTTT
CDR3 protein: CASSLVSGSYNSPLHF

V gene: TRBV11-2
D gene: .
J gene: TRBJ1-2
clone size: .
CDR3 DNA: TGTGCCAGCAGCAATAGCCTGAGCCTGAACTATGGCTACACCTTC
CDR3 protein: CASSNSLSLNYGYTF

V gene: TRBV27
D gene: TRBD2
J gene: TRBJ2-1
clone size: .
CDR3 DNA: TGTGCCAGCAGTTTGGGCGGGAGGCCCCTGAGGGTGCAGTTCTTC
CDR3 protein: CASSLGGRPLRVQFF

V gene: TRBV7-9
D gene: .
J gene: TRBJ2-1
clone size: .
CDR3 DNA: TGTGCCAGCAGCCCCGGAACGGGCGATGAGCAGTTCTTC
CDR3 protein: CASSPGTGDEQFF

V gene: TRBV7-9
D gene: .
J gene: TRBJ1-5
clone size: once
CDR3 DNA: TGTGCCAGCAGCTTAGGACAGTATAGCAATCAGCCCCAGCATTTT
CDR3 protein: CASSLGQYSNQPQHF

V gene: TRBV4-1
D gene: TRBD1
J gene: TRBJ1-2
clone size: .
CDR3 DNA: TGCGCCAGCAGCCCAGGACAGGGTTTGAACTATGGCTACACCTTC
CDR3 protein: CASSPGQGLNYGYTF

V gene: TRBV5-6
D gene: TRBD2
J gene: TRBJ2-1
clone size: .
CDR3 DNA: TGTGCCAGCAGCGTGGGACTAGCGGATGAGCAGTTCTTC
CDR3 protein: CASSVGLADEQFF

V gene: TRBV9
D gene: .
J gene: TRBJ1-1
clone size: .
CDR3 DNA: TGTGCCAGCGGATCCGAAGCCAACACTGAAGCTTTCTTT
CDR3 protein: CASGSEANTEAFF

V gene: TRBV5-8
D gene: .
J gene: TRBJ1-2
clone size: .
CDR3 DNA: TGTGCCAGCAGCTTGATAGATACCTTAACTGGCTACACCTTC
CDR3 protein: CASSLIDTLTGYTF

V gene: TRBV2
D gene: .
J gene: TRBJ2-7
clone size: .
CDR3 DNA: TGTGCCACCAATACAGGAAGCTACGAGCAGTACTTC
CDR3 protein: CATNTGSYEQYF

V gene: TRBV27
D gene: .
J gene: TRBJ1-1
clone size: .
CDR3 DNA: TGTGCCAGCAGTTTAGGGCAGCTAAGCAACACTGAAGCTTTCTTT
CDR3 protein: CASSLGQLSNTEAFF

V gene: TRBV30
D gene: .
J gene: TRBJ2-2
clone size: .
CDR3 DNA: TGTGCAAGAGTTACAGTTAACACCGGGGAGCTGTTTTTT
CDR3 protein: CARVTVNTGELFF

V gene: TRBV27
D gene: TRBD1
J gene: TRBJ1-4
clone size: once
CDR3 DNA: TGTGCCAGCAGTGGCTGGACAGGGAATAATGAAAAACTGTTTTTT
CDR3 protein: CASSGWTGNNEKLFF

V gene: TRBV6-1
D gene: .
J gene: TRBJ2-7
clone size: .
CDR3 DNA: TGTGCCAGCAGTGAAGAACCGAGCTCCTACGAGCAGTACTTC
CDR3 protein: CASSEEPSSYEQYF

V gene: TRBV5-5
D gene: TRBD1
J gene: TRBJ2-4
clone size: .
CDR3 DNA: TGTGCCAGCAGTCCGGGACAGGGTTACCCTGTAGCCAAAAACATTCAGTACTTC
CDR3 protein: CASSPGQGYPVAKNIQYF

V gene: TRBV5-6
D gene: .
J gene: TRBJ2-7
clone size: .
CDR3 DNA: TGTGCCAGCAGTTTCAGCCAGGAAAAGTACTTC
CDR3 protein: CASSFSQEKYF

V gene: TRBV4-1
D gene: TRBD1
J gene: TRBJ2-1
clone size: once
CDR3 DNA: TGCGCCAGCAGCCCAGACAGGGGGAATGAGCAGTTCTTC
CDR3 protein: CASSPDRGNEQFF

V gene: TRBV4-1
D gene: .
J gene: TRBJ2-7
clone size: .
CDR3 DNA: TGCGCCAGCAGCCAAGATGAGGGTTTCTCCTACGAGCAGTACTTC
CDR3 protein: CASSQDEGFSYEQYF

V gene: TRBV30
D gene: .
J gene: TRBJ2-7
clone size: few
CDR3 DNA: TGTGCCGCTGGGACTTCCCTCTCCTACGAGCAGTACTTC
CDR3 protein: CAAGTSLSYEQYF

V gene: TRBV4-1
D gene: .
J gene: TRBJ1-1
clone size: .
CDR3 DNA: TGCGCCAGCAGCCAGGCCGATGACACTGAAGCTTTCTTT
CDR3 protein: CASSQADDTEAFF

V gene: TRBV19
D gene: TRBD1
J gene: TRBJ1-1
clone size: .
CDR3 DNA: TGTGCCAGTAGTCATACAGGGGATTTGACTGAAGCTTTCTTT
CDR3 protein: CASSHTGDLTEAFF

V gene: TRBV4-1
D gene: TRBD1
J gene: TRBJ2-1
clone size: .
CDR3 DNA: TGCGCCAGCAGCCCGGGACAGAGCTCCTACAATGAGCAGTTCTTC
CDR3 protein: CASSPGQSSYNEQFF

V gene: TRBV7-8
D gene: TRBD1
J gene: TRBJ2-7
clone size: .
CDR3 DNA: TGTGCCAGCAGCTTAGAGGGGACAGCTTTCTACGAGCAGTACTTC
CDR3 protein: CASSLEGTAFYEQYF

V gene: TRBV4-2
D gene: .
J gene: TRBJ2-5
clone size: .
CDR3 DNA: TGTGCCAGCAGCCAAGATAAGTGGGGGTGGGAGACCCAGTACTTC
CDR3 protein: CASSQDKWGWETQYF